These T cell receptor beta chains were read from a single sample in a study of regulatory T cells in long-lasting Graves disease. TCRdb reanalysed the multiplex PCR reads using MiXCR and keeps one entry per CDR3 protein. This table has fewer than 650,000 distinct CDR3 sequences, less than 20% appearing once. This sample also belongs to another study, concerning T cells in Graves' hyperthyroidism and ophthalmopathy.

The starting material was peripheral blood mononuclear cells (PBMCs), obtained at new diagnosis, from a patient treated with antithyroid drugs. These receptors came from a woman in her twenties or thirties with Graves disease. The CDR3 runs from the conserved cysteine through the conserved F or W. Fields, in order: J gene, clone size, D gene, V gene, CDR3 DNA, CDR3 protein. A D gene is named only where the DNA matches it firmly. Size tells how often a clone was seen (once, few, many) or the class of an expanded clone, and some rows leave it out.

>TRBJ1-1|many|.|TRBV28
TGTGCCAGCAGTTTGGGGGGCGCGATGAACACTGAAGCTTTCTTT
CASSLGGAMNTEAFF
>TRBJ2-1|few|TRBD2|TRBV27
TGTGCCAGCAGCCCGGCGGGAGAAATCTACAATGAGCAGTTCTTC
CASSPAGEIYNEQFF
>TRBJ1-2|few|TRBD1|TRBV6-5
TGTGCCAGCAGTTACGGTCGGGCAGGGGGTTATGGCTACACCTTC
CASSYGRAGGYGYTF
>TRBJ2-5|few|.|TRBV6-1
TGTGCCAGCAGTGAAGATTGGGACTACCAAGAGACCCAGTACTTC
CASSEDWDYQETQYF
>TRBJ2-7|many|.|TRBV12-3/TRBV12-4
TGTGCCAGCAGTGAGACAGGTGGTGGCTCCTACGAGCAGTACTTC
CASSETGGGSYEQYF
>TRBJ2-2|.|TRBD2|TRBV3-1
TGTGCCAGCAGCCCCCGGGCGGGAGAGGGCACCGGGGAGCTGTTTTTT
CASSPRAGEGTGELFF
>TRBJ2-3|.|TRBD2|TRBV11-2
TGTGCCAGCAGCTTTAGCGGGAGCAGGGGAGATACGCAGTATTTT
CASSFSGSRGDTQYF
>TRBJ2-4|.|TRBD2|TRBV20-1
TGCAGTGCTAGGAGAGCGGGAGACCCCCTCCTAGCCAAAAACATTCAGTACTTC
CSARRAGDPLLAKNIQYF
>TRBJ2-3|few|.|TRBV7-3
TGTGCCGGTCTAGGCGGGGATACGCAGTATTTT
CAGLGGDTQYF
>TRBJ2-7|many|TRBD2|TRBV20-1
TGCAGTATACTAAAGAGGACTAGCGGGATTTACGAGCAGTACTTC
CSILKRTSGIYEQYF
>TRBJ2-1|few|TRBD2|TRBV5-5
TGTGCCAGCAGCCGAGCGGGAGCAACCTACAATGAGCAGTTCTTC
CASSRAGATYNEQFF
>TRBJ2-3|.|.|TRBV5-1
TGCGCCAGCTGGATGAGCACAGATACGCAGTATTTT
CASWMSTDTQYF
>TRBJ2-5|few|.|TRBV12-5
TGTGCTAGTGGTTTGCGGCCGGGGGCAGCGGTGACCCAGTACTTC
CASGLRPGAAVTQYF
>TRBJ2-3|few|TRBD2|TRBV20-1
TGCAGTGCTAGAGAGGCTTTGTTCAGCGGGGGAATGGATACGCAGTATTTT
CSAREALFSGGMDTQYF
>TRBJ1-2|.|.|TRBV20-1
TGCAGTGCTAGGGATTCTTGGGGACTCCAGGGAGCTAACTATGGCTACACCTTC
CSARDSWGLQGANYGYTF
>TRBJ2-7|many|.|TRBV28
TGTGCCAGCAGGGGGTGGCTAGGAAAGGACGAGCAGTACTTC
CASRGWLGKDEQYF
>TRBJ2-1|.|.|TRBV13
TGTGCCAGCAGCTTACGGGGCCGCGATGAGCAGTTCTTC
CASSLRGRDEQFF
>TRBJ2-5|few|.|TRBV6-1
TGTGCCAGCAGTACCCCAGGGGTCTGGGAGACCCAGTACTTC
CASSTPGVWETQYF
>TRBJ2-5|few|.|TRBV10-3
TGTGCCATCAGTAGCGAAGTGGGGACCCAGTACTTC
CAISSEVGTQYF
>TRBJ2-3|few|.|TRBV7-9
TGTGCCAGCAGCTTCAATTATTTAACGGACTCTAACACAGATACGCAGTATTTT
CASSFNYLTDSNTDTQYF
>TRBJ2-1|many|TRBD2|TRBV19
TGTGCCAGTAGATTCCTAGCGGGAGAAGGGGATAGCTCCTACAATGAGCAGTTCTTC
CASRFLAGEGDSSYNEQFF
>TRBJ2-2|.|TRBD1|TRBV20-1
TGCAGTGCTAACAGGGGGCTTTCGAACACCGGGGAGCTGTTTTTT
CSANRGLSNTGELFF
>TRBJ1-6|.|TRBD1|TRBV5-1
TGCGCCAGCAGCAAAGGACAGGGCTACTCCTATAATTCACCCCTCCACTTT
CASSKGQGYSYNSPLHF
>TRBJ1-1|.|.|TRBV25-1
TGTGCCAGCAGTGAATATGGGATTGAAGCTTTCTTT
CASSEYGIEAFF
>TRBJ2-3|.|TRBD1|TRBV7-8
TGTGCCAGCAGCCTAAGGACAGGGGTGGGCACAGATACGCAGTATTTT
CASSLRTGVGTDTQYF
>TRBJ1-6|many|.|TRBV28
TGTGCCAGCAGTTTACCGGCTCTGGGGGAGGGTAATTCACCCCTCCACTTT
CASSLPALGEGNSPLHF
>TRBJ2-5|.|.|TRBV7-9
TGTGCCAGCAGCTTAGATCAGTCGGAGACCCAGTACTTC
CASSLDQSETQYF
>TRBJ2-2|few|.|TRBV6-5
TGTGCCAGCAGTTATGGGGAGTATGCCGGGGAGCTGTTTTTT
CASSYGEYAGELFF
>TRBJ2-5|many|.|TRBV27
TGTGCCAGCAGTTTACGACTAGGCGTGGTCCCAGAGACCCAGTACTTC
CASSLRLGVVPETQYF
>TRBJ1-5|many|.|TRBV6-2/TRBV6-3
TGTGCCAGCAGTTACGCCGCGTGGAGCAATCAGCCCCAGCATTTT
CASSYAAWSNQPQHF
>TRBJ2-7|.|TRBD1|TRBV18
TGTGCCAGCTCAGGGGCCAGACAGGGGGCCCACGAGCAGTACTTC
CASSGARQGAHEQYF
>TRBJ2-5|many|.|TRBV29-1
TGCAGCGTTGAGAGGGGGGAGCGGCAGACCCAGTACTTC
CSVERGERQTQYF
>TRBJ2-7|many|.|TRBV28
TGTGCCAGCAGTCCCGCTTTCATTCCTTCCGGGGGTTCCTACGAGCAGTACTTC
CASSPAFIPSGGSYEQYF
>TRBJ2-1|many|.|TRBV5-1
TGCGCCAGCAGCTCCGGGCCGACCGGAGGGAATGAGCAGTTCTTC
CASSSGPTGGNEQFF
>TRBJ2-7|many|TRBD1|TRBV19
TGTGCCAGTAGTGCGACCGGGACAGGGGCTCGCGAGCAGTACTTC
CASSATGTGAREQYF
>TRBJ2-1|many|.|TRBV7-8
TGTGCCAGCAACAATCAGAGGCCCCATGAGCAGTTCTTC
CASNNQRPHEQFF
>TRBJ1-3|many|.|TRBV27
TGTGCCAGCAGTTTCGGGGGACTACTCTCTGGAAACACCATATATTTT
CASSFGGLLSGNTIYF
>TRBJ1-1|many|.|TRBV20-1
TGCAGTGCTAGAGCCTACGACAGGTTTTTACCTGAAGCTTTCTTT
CSARAYDRFLPEAFF
>TRBJ2-1|.|.|TRBV7-2
TGTGCCAGCAGCTTCCAAGCGGGTATGTACAATGAGCAGTTCTTC
CASSFQAGMYNEQFF
>TRBJ2-7|many|.|TRBV7-9
TGTGCCAGCAGCTTAGGTCGGACTCCCATCAAAGGCGAGCAGTACTTC
CASSLGRTPIKGEQYF
>TRBJ2-5|many|.|TRBV12-3/TRBV12-4
TGTGCCAGCAGTTTCTGGGGAAGGGCCCAAGAGACCCAGTACTTC
CASSFWGRAQETQYF
>TRBJ2-2|.|.|TRBV20-1
TGCAGTGCTAGAGAATTCGGCTACACCGGGGAGCTGTTTTTT
CSAREFGYTGELFF
>TRBJ2-5|many|.|TRBV6-5
TGTGCCAGCAGTTTTGGTCCGGAGACCCAGTACTTC
CASSFGPETQYF
>TRBJ1-6|many|.|TRBV27
TGTGCCAGCAGTTTCAGTGGGGATTCACCCCTCCACTTT
CASSFSGDSPLHF
>TRBJ1-2|few|.|TRBV12-3/TRBV12-4
TGTGCCAGCAGCCCCCGGGTCTCCTATGGCTACACCTTC
CASSPRVSYGYTF
>TRBJ2-3|few|.|TRBV10-3
TGTGCCATCAGTGACTCACCCTCCGGTGGTGATACGCAGTATTTT
CAISDSPSGGDTQYF
>TRBJ1-3|many|.|TRBV27
TGTGCCAGCAGTTCCCTCCGGGGGTCAGGAAACACCATATATTTT
CASSSLRGSGNTIYF
>TRBJ2-4|.|TRBD2|TRBV5-1
TGCGCCAGCAGCTTAGGACTAGCGGGACGGGGGGCCAAAAACATTCAGTACTTC
CASSLGLAGRGAKNIQYF
>TRBJ1-1|many|TRBD1|TRBV28
TGTGCCAGCAGCTTGAGACAGGGACGATACACTGAAGCTTTCTTT
CASSLRQGRYTEAFF
>TRBJ2-3|many|.|TRBV3-1
TGTGCCAGCAGCTCTGAGCGGAGAAGCACAGATACGCAGTATTTT
CASSSERRSTDTQYF
>TRBJ1-4|many|TRBD1|TRBV6-1
TGTGCCAGCAGACGGCACAGGGGGGAAGGTGAAAAACTGTTTTTT
CASRRHRGEGEKLFF